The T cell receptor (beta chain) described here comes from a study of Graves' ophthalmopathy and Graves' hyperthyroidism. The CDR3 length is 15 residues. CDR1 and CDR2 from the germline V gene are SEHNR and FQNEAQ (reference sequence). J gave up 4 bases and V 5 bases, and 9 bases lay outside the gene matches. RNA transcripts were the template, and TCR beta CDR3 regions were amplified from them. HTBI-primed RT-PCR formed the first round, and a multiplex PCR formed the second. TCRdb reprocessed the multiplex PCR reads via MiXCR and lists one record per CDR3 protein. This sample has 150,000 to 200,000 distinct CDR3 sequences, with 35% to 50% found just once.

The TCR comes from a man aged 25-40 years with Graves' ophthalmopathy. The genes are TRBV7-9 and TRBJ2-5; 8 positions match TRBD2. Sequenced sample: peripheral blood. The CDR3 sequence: CASSQTQAGGETQYF. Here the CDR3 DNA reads TGTGCCAGCAGCCAGACTCAGGCGGGGGGAGAGACCCAGTACTTC.